This T cell receptor (gamma chain) came from a study of γδ T cells in repeated Plasmodium falciparum infection. Germline V gene lookup returns CDR1 VENAVY and CDR2 YDSYNSRV. The CDR3 spans 32 amino acids, including both terminal residues. TCRdb redid clone calling on the multiplex PCR reads using CATT. The data show more than 4,000 gamma-chain clones, 3% to 4% seen once. Regarding this clone: A far larger clone is only one base removed, so a read error is likely. It is unclear where the CDR3 begins or ends on the DNA, so no DNA is shown, and the CDR3 is as TCRdb lists it. Other DNA sequences in this specimen translate into the identical CDR3.

Flow sorting of PBMC yielded separate Vgamma9/Vdelta2+ and Vdelta2-negative gammadelta T cell populations for bulk repertoire analysis. The sequence came from a pool of human donors (malaria-infected and uninfected, not separated). The specimen sequenced was gamma-delta T cells from blood. With the J gene uncalled, the V gene is TRGV8. The CDR3 region is CATWDGDFIIRNSLAVEQHLLSQVSIGRIQHF.